These 19 T cell receptor beta chains share one sample of origin, sequenced in a study of metastatic and nonmetastatic thyroid tumors. TCRdb reanalyzed the PCR reads via MiXCR. Of fewer than 20,000 clones detected, approximately 20% appear once; the ten largest clones hold 12%. Each patient came to thyroid surgery without any prior treatment (of any kind). Material: tumor tissue. These receptors were obtained from a female donor with papillary thyroid cancer or a benign thyroid nodule (not recorded which). Some clones in this sample may be carry-over from other donors' samples.

This clone has ten or more counts. This chain joins TRBV29-1 and TRBJ2-3; possibly TRBD2 for D (6 bases). V lost 4 bases, J lost 2 bases, and 13 bases lay in between. The CDR3 totals 14 residues. The V gene's germline CDR1 is SQVTM and CDR2 ANQGSEA. The CDR3 DNA reads as TGCAGCGTTGTGGAGGGGAGCCTCACAGATACGCAGTATTTT. It translates to CSVVEGSLTDTQYF.

This clone was observed at least ten times. The chain uses TRBV18 and TRBJ1-5; TRBD1 agrees at 7 bases. The CDR3 loop spans 13 amino acids. The trim removed 0 bases at V and 9 bases at J, leaving 2 bases unmatched. From germline, CDR1 is KGHSH and CDR2 LQKENI. This CDR3 is CASSPPQGGPQHF. CDR3 coding DNA: TGTGCCAGCTCACCACCGCAGGGGGGGCCCCAGCATTTT.

This clone was picked up many times. The chain is built from TRBV6-1 and TRBJ1-6; D is possibly TRBD1 (6 bases). This CDR3 has 15 residues. In germline, CDR1 is MNHNS, CDR2 SASEGT. V lost 2 bases, J lost 5 bases, and 10 bases lay in between. DNA of the CDR3: TGTGCCAGCAGTGAACTCCGGACAGATAATTCACCCCTCCACTTT. Translated: CASSELRTDNSPLHF.

This clone has just a few counts. The junction differs from germline at one of its ends, possibly a read error. This chain connects TRBV6-4 to TRBJ2-2, with D possibly TRBD2 on 5 matching bases. This CDR3 comprises 13 residues. Germline assignment: CDR1 MRHNA and CDR2 SNTAGT. This CDR3 is CASSESDTGEMFF. CDR3 in DNA: TGTGCCAGCAGTGAATCTGACACCGGGGAGATGTTTTTT.

This clone was observed a handful of times. One junction end does not reproduce the germline sequence, and a read error may be involved. The chain combines TRBV6-1 with TRBJ1-2; no reliable D call. Germline V lookup: CDR1 MNHNS, CDR2 SASEGT. The CDR3 length is 14 residues. CDR3 sequence: CASSSPDTRYVYTF. CDR3 bases: TGTGCCAGCAGTTCGCCAGACACCAGATATGTCTACACCTTC.

By share, this clone counts as medium-sized. The chain is built from TRBV20-1 and TRBJ2-1; 8 bases are shared with TRBD1. Losses at the gene ends were 4 bases for V and 5 bases for J; bases not matched to a gene: 16. The CDR3 sequence is 17 residues long. Germline assignment: CDR1 DFQATT and CDR2 SNEGSKA (reference sequence). The CDR3 sequence: CSAIRSDPGGFDNEQFF. For the CDR3, the DNA is TGCAGTGCTATAAGATCAGATCCAGGGGGCTTTGACAATGAGCAGTTCTTC.

This clone is medium-sized (0.01 to 0.1%) in the sample. The gene calls are TRBV27 and TRBJ2-7, with D possibly TRBD1 on 5 matching bases. The germline CDR1 and CDR2 sequences are MNHEY and SMNVEV (reference sequence). The CDR3 loop spans 13 amino acids. V was trimmed by 5 bases and J by 2 bases, leaving 10 bases between them. The CDR3 nucleotides read TGTGCCAGCAGTGTTAAGGGGACCTACGAGCAGTACTTC. This gives the protein CASSVKGTYEQYF.

Only a few counts were recorded for this clone. The V call is TRBV29-1, the J call TRBJ1-2, with D hard to call. V lost 8 bases and J 0 bases, leaving 7 bases between the germline ends. Germline V lookup: CDR1 SQVTM, CDR2 ANQGSEA. This CDR3 is 11 amino acids long. CDR3 sequence reads: CSTGTNYGYTF. In DNA, the CDR3 is TGCAGCACGGGAACTAACTATGGCTACACCTTC. Filled out from reference TRBV29-1 and TRBJ1-2, the complete variable domain reads SAVISQKPSRDICQRGTSLTIQCQVDSQVTMMFWYRQQPGQSLTLIATANQGSEATYESGFVIDKFPISRPNLTFSTLTVSNMSPEDSSIYLCSTGTNYGYTFGSGTRLTVV.

This clone was picked up many times. The rearrangement joins TRBV9 to TRBJ2-2; tentative D call: TRBD1 (5 bases). Germline CDR1 and CDR2: SGDLS and YYNGEE. This CDR3 is built from 16 residues. V gave up 4 bases and J gave up 0 bases, with 13 bases separating them. DNA of the CDR3: TGTGCCAGCAGCCTACGAGACAGAGCGAACACCGGGGAGCTGTTTTTT. It specifies CASSLRDRANTGELFF.

In its sample, this clone was seen many times. This chain links TRBV27 with TRBJ1-5, with D unresolved. Germline CDR1 is MNHEY and CDR2 is SMNVEV (reference sequence). The V end lost 5 bases, the J end lost 3 bases, and 5 bases lay between the germline ends. The CDR3 is 12 amino acids. The CDR3, as DNA: TGTGCCAGCAGTCACCCCAATCAGCCCCAGCATTTT. Translating gives CASSHPNQPQHF.

The rearrangement uses TRBV11-1 and TRBJ1-2; 10 positions match TRBD1. Germline V gives CDR1 SGHAT, CDR2 FQDESV (reference sequence). The V segment lost 5 bases and the J segment 8 bases; nucleotides outside the gene matches: 23. This CDR3 is 19 amino acids long. The DNA for the CDR3 is TGTGCCAGCAGCCGTATACGATCCGGGACAGGGGCCCCAACTAGAGGCTACACCTTC. It encodes CASSRIRSGTGAPTRGYTF.

This clone was seen at least ten times. This sequence joins TRBV7-6 and TRBJ2-3; 10 positions match TRBD1. V lost 1 base and J lost 4; bases outside the gene matches: 5. The CDR3 is 16 amino acids. The germline CDR1 and CDR2 sequences are SGHVS and FNYEAQ. In DNA form, the CDR3 reads TGTGCCAGCAGCTTAGTACCCGGGACAGGGGCAGATACGCAGTATTTT. It codes for CASSLVPGTGADTQYF.

V usage is TRBV12-3 or TRBV12-4 and J usage is TRBJ2-3; D is unclear. The CDR3 consists of 14 residues. V was cut by 2 bases and J by 1 base, with 7 bases left in between. CDR3 sequence reads: CASSLIWGTDTQYF. DNA for the CDR3: TGTGCCAGCAGTTTAATCTGGGGCACAGATACGCAGTATTTT.

The chain uses TRBV29-1 and TRBJ2-1, with D possibly called TRBD1 or TRBD2 (5 bases each). This CDR3 spans 12 amino acids. In germline, CDR1 is SQVTM, CDR2 ANQGSEA. V lost 2 bases and J 8 bases, leaving 10 bases between the germline ends. The CDR3 reads CSVEQGSDEQFF. The CDR3 DNA reads TGCAGCGTTGAACAGGGTAGCGATGAGCAGTTCTTC.

This clone has ten or more counts. V gene TRBV6-4 combines with J gene TRBJ2-1; 8 nucleotides match TRBD2. The CDR3 spans 16 residues. Germline V CDR1 and CDR2: MRHNA, SNTAGT. Germline trimming cut 0 bases from V and 4 bases from J; bases unmatched to any gene: 5. This chain's CDR3 is CASSDSGASGYNEQFF. The CDR3 DNA reads as TGTGCCAGCAGTGACTCAGGGGCTAGCGGGTACAATGAGCAGTTCTTC.

This clone was counted only a few times. The J gene is TRBJ1-3, the V gene TRBV6-1; 7 bases are a match to TRBD1. Looked up from germline, CDR1 is MNHNS and CDR2 is SASEGT. This CDR3 has 15 amino acids. After removal of 1 base from V and 4 bases from J, the junction contained 4 bases not matched to a gene. This CDR3 is CASSEGQGRGNTIYF. The CDR3 DNA follows: TGTGCCAGCAGTGAAGGACAGGGAAGGGGAAACACCATATATTTT.

The V and J genes are TRBV4-2 and TRBJ2-7, with 8 bases identical to TRBD2. The ends lost 0 bases at V and 6 bases at J; junction bases unmatched: 7. The CDR3 contains 15 residues. The germline CDR1 and CDR2 sequences are LGHNA and YNFKEQ. In DNA, the CDR3 is TGTGCCAGCAGCCAAGATCCGGGAGGGCCTGGCGAGCAGTACTTC. It yields the protein CASSQDPGGPGEQYF.

This clone appeared many times. CDR3 protein: CASSYVGTVNGEQFF. DNA for the CDR3: TGTGCCAGCAGTTACGTTGGGACAGTGAATGGGGAGCAGTTCTTC. The rearrangement links TRBV6-6 to TRBJ2-1; TRBD1 matches at 7 bases. This CDR3 region has 15 residues. The J segment lost 10 bases and the V segment lost 2 bases, leaving 11 bases of the junction unmatched. Germline V gene lookup returns CDR1 MNHNY and CDR2 SVGAGI (reference sequence).

The table lists this clone with many counts. The V call is TRBV29-1, the J call TRBJ2-3; 7 nucleotides agree with TRBD1. Trimming at V came to 6 bases and at J to 5 bases, leaving 11 bases not matched to a gene. This CDR3 is 14 amino acids long. CDR1 is SQVTM, CDR2 ANQGSEA, per germline. This chain's CDR3 is CSVDREGSRDTQYF. The CDR3 coding sequence is TGCAGCGTCGACAGGGAAGGATCAAGAGATACGCAGTATTTT.